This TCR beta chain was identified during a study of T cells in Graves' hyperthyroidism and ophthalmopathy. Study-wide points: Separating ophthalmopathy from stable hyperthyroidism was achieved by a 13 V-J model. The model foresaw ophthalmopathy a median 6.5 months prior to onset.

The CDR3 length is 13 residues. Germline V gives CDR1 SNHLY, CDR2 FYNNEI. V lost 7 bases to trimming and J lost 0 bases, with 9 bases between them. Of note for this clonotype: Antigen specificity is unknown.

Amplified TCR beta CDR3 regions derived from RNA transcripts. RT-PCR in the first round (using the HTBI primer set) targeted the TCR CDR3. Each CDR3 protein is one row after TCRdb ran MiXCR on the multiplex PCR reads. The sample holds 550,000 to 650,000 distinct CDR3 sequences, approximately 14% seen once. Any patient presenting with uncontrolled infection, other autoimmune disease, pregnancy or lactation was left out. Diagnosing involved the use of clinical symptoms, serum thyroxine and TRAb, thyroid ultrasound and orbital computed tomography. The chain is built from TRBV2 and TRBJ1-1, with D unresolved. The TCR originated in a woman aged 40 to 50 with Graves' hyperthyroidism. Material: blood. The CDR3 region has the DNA TGTGCCAGCAATAAGGCAATGAACACTGAAGCTTTCTTT. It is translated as CASNKAMNTEAFF.